These 32 T cell receptor beta chains were sequenced from one sample in a study of OX40 agonist ivuxolimab in advanced cancers. The method was immunoSEQ multiplex PCR; TCRdb's version includes in-frame clones alone and lacks a portion of them. The sample has 28,000 or so clones; 60% to 80% are singletons. Source: CD4+ or CD8+ T cells sorted from blood, taken in a trial of the OX40 agonist ivuxolimab. These receptors were obtained from an adult with an advanced solid tumor such as melanoma, head and neck, liver or kidney cancer.

The chain employs TRBV6-1 and TRBJ2-1; a possible D gene is TRBD1 (6 bases). Germline V CDR1 and CDR2: MNHNS, SASEGT. The CDR3 is made up of 14 amino acids. Trimming took 6 bases from V and 2 from J, leaving 11 bases between them. The CDR3 DNA reads TGTGCCAGCAGCCTCAGGGGAGCCTACAATGAGCAGTTCTTC. It codes for CASSLRGAYNEQFF.

This clone is a singleton in its sample. This sequence joins TRBV5-4 and TRBJ2-3; 12 bases align to TRBD1. Looked up from germline, CDR1 is SGHNT and CDR2 is YYREEE (reference sequence). The CDR3 covers 14 residues. V was pared by 5 bases and J by 4 bases, with 2 bases of the junction left unmatched. CDR3 DNA sequence: TGTGCCAGCAGAGGGACAGGGGGCGCAGATACGCAGTATTTT. Translated: CASRGTGGADTQYF.

The rearrangement joins TRBV6-1 to TRBJ2-3, with D uncertain. Germline CDR1 is MNHNS and CDR2 is SASEGT. The CDR3 has 12 amino acids. V shed 7 bases and J shed 0 bases, with 5 bases lying between them. The CDR3 region is CASILSTDTQYF. In nucleotides, the CDR3 is TGTGCCAGCATTTTGAGCACAGATACGCAGTATTTT.

The genes are TRBV7-2 and TRBJ2-7; TRBD1 aligns across 9 bases. This CDR3 has 15 amino acids. CDR1 and CDR2 from the germline V gene are SGHTA and FQGNSA. The ends lost 5 bases at V and 4 bases at J; junction bases unmatched: 9. The CDR3 protein is CASSPGTGKGYEQYF. As DNA, the CDR3 is TGTGCCAGCAGCCCCGGGACAGGGAAGGGGTACGAGCAGTACTTC.

The chain links TRBV21-1 to TRBJ1-1. TRBV21-1 is a pseudogene locus. The CDR3 is made up of 11 amino acids. The CDR3 sequence: CASSSGHEAFF. The CDR3 nucleotides are TGTGCCAGCAGCAGCGGCCATGAAGCTTTCTTT.

The chain combines TRBV11-2 with TRBJ2-3, with D unresolved. V lost 4 bases and J lost 2, with 7 bases in between. The CDR3 spans 13 residues. Germline loops: CDR1 SGHAT, CDR2 FQNNGV. This CDR3 is CASSSFHTDTQYF. The CDR3 coding sequence is TGTGCCAGCAGCTCATTTCACACAGATACGCAGTATTTT.

The V call is TRBV11-2, the J call TRBJ2-1; D remains unclear. The CDR3 has 10 amino acids. Trimming shortened V by 4 bases and J by 5 bases, and 0 bases separated the two germline ends. CDR1 and CDR2 from the germline V gene are SGHAT and FQNNGV. The CDR3 DNA reads as TGTGCCAGCAGCTACAATGAGCAGTTCTTC. Translation: CASSYNEQFF.

The J gene is TRBJ1-1, the V gene TRBV28; perhaps TRBD1 as D (5 bases). This CDR3 contains 13 residues. The V gene lost 2 bases and the J gene lost 8 bases, with 12 bases spanning the gap. Germline V gene data show CDR1 as MDHEN and CDR2 as SYDVKM. In DNA form, the CDR3 reads TGTGCCAGCAGTTTAGGGGCAGACTTAGAAGCTTTCTTT. As protein: CASSLGADLEAFF.

The chain couples TRBV7-3 to TRBJ2-2; no clear D gene. The CDR3 spans 16 residues. CDR1 is SGHTA and CDR2 is FQGTGA in the germline V gene. Trimming shortened V by 5 bases and J by 4 bases, and 17 bases separated the two germline ends. The CDR3 DNA follows: TGTGCCAGCAGCCCCGCTAGAAGTGGGCCCACCGGGGAGCTGTTTTTT. This sequence encodes CASSPARSGPTGELFF.

V gene TRBV27 combines with J gene TRBJ2-7; TRBD2 matches at 7 bases. Germline loops: CDR1 MNHEY, CDR2 SMNVEV (reference sequence). The J segment lost 6 bases and the V segment lost 5 bases, leaving 7 bases of the junction unmatched. The CDR3 runs 13 residues. In DNA, the CDR3 is TGTGCCAGCAGTCACCTGGGGGGGGTCGAGCAGTACTTC. The encoded protein is CASSHLGGVEQYF.

The V call is TRBV11-2, the J call TRBJ2-1, with 7 bases identical to TRBD2. V was pared by 1 base and J by 4 bases, with 10 bases of the junction left unmatched. The CDR3 runs 17 residues. CDR1 is SGHAT, CDR2 FQNNGV, per germline. The CDR3 here is CASSLVPSGNAYNEQFF. The CDR3 DNA sequence: TGTGCCAGCAGCTTAGTGCCCAGCGGGAATGCATACAATGAGCAGTTCTTC.

CDR3 in DNA: TGCGCCAGCAGCGAAGTGGCAGGAGGGGGAGCTGAAGCTTTCTTT. This translates into CASSEVAGGGAEAFF. This rearrangement joins TRBV4-1 to TRBJ1-1; D perhaps matches TRBD1 (6 bases). Germline CDR1 is MGHRA and CDR2 is YSYEKL. The CDR3 contains 15 residues. V was shortened by 5 bases and J by 6 bases, with 19 bases between the two germline ends.

The chain couples TRBV4-3 to TRBJ1-2; D ambiguous. The CDR3 is 15 residues long. V was clipped by 3 bases and J by 0 bases, with 11 bases between them. Germline CDR1 and CDR2: LGHNA and YSLEER. The CDR3 nucleotides read TGCGCCAGCAGCCAGATGGACGGATCTAACTATGGCTACACCTTC. It is translated as CASSQMDGSNYGYTF.

J is TRBJ2-7 and V is TRBV19; D is unresolved. The germline CDR1 and CDR2 sequences are LNHDA and SQIVND (reference sequence). Trimming took off 3 bases at V and 7 bases at J, with 13 bases between the two ends. The CDR3 is made up of 13 amino acids. The CDR3 nucleotides are TGTGCCAGTAGTATGCAGCCCGGGCGGGAGCAGTACTTC. It is translated as CASSMQPGREQYF.

This chain joins TRBV7-6 and TRBJ2-4, with 9 bases matching TRBD1. This CDR3 spans 13 amino acids. Germline assignment: CDR1 SGHVS and CDR2 FNYEAQ. The J segment lost 9 bases and the V segment lost 5 bases, leaving 5 bases of the junction unmatched. The CDR3 reads CASSKGQGGIQYF. In nucleotides, the CDR3 is TGTGCCAGCAGCAAGGGACAGGGCGGCATTCAGTACTTC.

V gene TRBV7-3 combines with J gene TRBJ2-1; either TRBD1 or TRBD2 may fit D (5 bases each). Trimming pared 5 bases from V and 6 bases from J, leaving 20 bases between. Germline CDR1 SGHTA, CDR2 FQGTGA. CDR3 size: 16 residues. CDR3 in DNA: TGTGCCAGCAGCCCCCTGGGTACCTATGGGGGCAATGAGCAGTTCTTC. As protein: CASSPLGTYGGNEQFF.

V and J are TRBV6-6 and TRBJ1-6; D is uncertain. The CDR3 extends over 12 amino acids. V shed 2 bases and J shed 7 bases, with 3 bases lying between them. CDR1 is MNHNY, CDR2 SVGAGI, per germline (reference sequence). CDR3 sequence reads: CASSYGNSPLHF. The DNA of the CDR3 is TGTGCCAGCAGTTACGGGAATTCACCCCTCCACTTT.

The rearrangement links TRBV27 to TRBJ2-1; the match to TRBD1 covers 9 bases. Germline V gene data show CDR1 as MNHEY and CDR2 as SMNVEV (reference sequence). This CDR3 is built from 17 residues. V shed 1 base and J 9 bases; nucleotides not matched to a gene: 13. CDR3 bases: TGTGCCAGCAGTTTATACTTTCCGGGACAGGGCAGGACTGAGCAGTTCTTC. It encodes CASSLYFPGQGRTEQFF.

For the CDR3, the DNA is TGTGCCAGCAGCCCGACTAGCGGGGGTCTCACAGATACGCAGTATTTT. The encoded protein is CASSPTSGGLTDTQYF. The rearrangement links TRBV7-6 to TRBJ2-3; 12 bases fit TRBD2. Germline trimming cut 5 bases from V and 2 bases from J; bases unmatched to any gene: 5. This CDR3 has 16 residues. Germline CDR1 and CDR2: SGHVS and FNYEAQ.

The rearrangement uses TRBV7-8 and TRBJ2-3, with D uncertain. Trimming took off 0 bases at V and 6 bases at J, with 4 bases between the two ends. Germline V CDR1 and CDR2: SGHVS, FQNEAQ. CDR3 size: 12 residues. The CDR3 DNA reads TGTGCCAGCAGCTTAGCGCAGGATACGCAGTATTTT. Translation: CASSLAQDTQYF. Drawing the rest from reference TRBV7-8 and TRBJ2-3, the complete variable domain is GAGVSQSPRYKVAKRGQDVALRCDPISGHVSLFWYQQALGQGPEFLTYFQNEAQLDKSGLPSDRFFAERPEGSVSTLKIQRTQQEDSAVYLCASSLAQDTQYFGPGTRLTVL.

The chain carries TRBV14 and TRBJ2-7; the D gene is possibly TRBD1 (6 bases). The germline CDR1 and CDR2 sequences are SGHDN and FVKESK. CDR3 size: 14 residues. V was clipped by 4 bases and J by 3 bases, with 13 bases between them. CDR3: CASSLGHLFYEQYF. CDR3 sequence (DNA): TGTGCCAGCAGCCTGGGACACTTATTCTACGAGCAGTACTTC.

The chain employs TRBV25-1 and TRBJ2-7; perhaps TRBD1 as D (5 bases). Germline values: CDR1 MGHDK, CDR2 SYGVNS. V shed 5 bases and J shed 4 bases, with 21 bases lying between them. The CDR3 covers 16 residues. The CDR3 DNA is TGTGCCAGCAGTTCCCTCGGGCAGGGCGTTGGGTACGAGCAGTACTTC. It specifies CASSSLGQGVGYEQYF.

This clone was counted between two and nine times. The chain recombines TRBV14 with TRBJ1-6; D is uncertain. The CDR3 covers 13 residues. From germline, CDR1 is SGHDN and CDR2 FVKESK. The V gene lost 2 bases and the J gene lost 16 bases, with 15 bases spanning the gap. The CDR3 here is CASSQLSSVELHF. Written as DNA, the CDR3 is TGTGCCAGCAGCCAACTCTCGTCCGTAGAGCTCCACTTT.

This clone is termed medium-sized. The chain links TRBV6-5 to TRBJ2-1, with TRBD2 matching over 10 bases. The CDR3 totals 15 residues. Trimming took 3 bases from V and 6 from J; bases not matched to a gene: 5. CDR1 and CDR2 from the germline V gene are MNHEY and SVGAGI. This CDR3 reads CASSYSSGSINEQFF. CDR3 bases: TGTGCCAGCAGTTATTCTAGCGGGAGTATCAATGAGCAGTTCTTC.

The chain recombines TRBV7-9 with TRBJ2-5, with 8 nucleotides matching TRBD1. The CDR3 sequence is 15 residues long. Per the germline V gene, CDR1 is SEHNR and CDR2 is FQNEAQ (reference sequence). V shed 5 bases and J 3 bases; nucleotides not matched to a gene: 8. The CDR3 nucleotides read TGTGCCAGCAGCCCACTGACAGGGGTCAAAGAGACCCAGTACTTC. Amino acid sequence: CASSPLTGVKETQYF.

The gene calls are TRBV6-6 and TRBJ1-2, with a tentative D call TRBD1 (6 bases). Trimming left V 2 bases short and J 7 bases short, with 20 bases between. The CDR3 has 16 amino acids. The germline V gene encodes CDR1 MNHNY and CDR2 SVGAGI (reference sequence). In nucleotides, the CDR3 is TGTGCCAGCAGTTACGTTTCCGGCGGGGGGCAAGCTGGCTACACCTTC. The encoded protein is CASSYVSGGGQAGYTF.

CDR3 in DNA: TGTGCCAGCAGCGCTCCCTTGGCGGGACCTAGCACAGATACGCAGTATTTT. Encoded protein: CASSAPLAGPSTDTQYF. The chain uses TRBV9 and TRBJ2-3; TRBD2 might be the D (6 bases). Germline V gene lookup returns CDR1 SGDLS and CDR2 YYNGEE. The CDR3 spans 17 residues. Trimming shortened V by 3 bases and J by 0 bases, and 17 bases separated the two germline ends.

The chain has TRBV12-5 and TRBJ2-1, with 7 positions matching TRBD2. The V gene end was trimmed by 1 base and the J gene end by 6 bases; junction bases not matched to a gene: 3. Germline assignment: CDR1 LGHNT and CDR2 FRNRAP. There are 14 residues in the CDR3. In nucleotides, the CDR3 is TGTGCTAGTGGTTTGGGACTAGCCCTCAATGAGCAGTTCTTC. Its protein is CASGLGLALNEQFF.

This clone was seen once. The chain carries TRBV30 and TRBJ2-5; 13 bases are a match to TRBD2. Losses at the gene ends were 3 bases for V and 1 base for J; bases not matched to a gene: 2. Germline CDR1 reads GTSNPN; CDR2 reads SVGIG (reference sequence). CDR3 length: 15 residues. CDR3 protein: CAWRLAGGIQETQYF. CDR3 nucleotide sequence: TGTGCCTGGAGACTAGCGGGGGGGATCCAAGAGACCCAGTACTTC.

V gene TRBV30 combines with J gene TRBJ2-2; D unresolved. The ends were cut back, 5 bases at V and 1 base at J, with 2 bases in the middle. CDR1 and CDR2 from the germline V gene are GTSNPN and SVGIG (reference sequence). The CDR3 runs 11 residues. DNA of the CDR3: TGTGCCTGGTGGAACACCGGGGAGCTGTTTTTT. Protein product: CAWWNTGELFF.

The rearrangement uses TRBV27 and TRBJ2-7; TRBD2 is a possible D gene (5 bases). The germline CDR1 and CDR2 sequences are MNHEY and SMNVEV (reference sequence). With 3 bases removed from V and 3 bases from J, the gap between germline ends came to 9 bases. CDR3 length: 13 amino acids. The CDR3 region is CASSFGGLYEQYF. In nucleotides, the CDR3 is TGTGCCAGCAGTTTTGGAGGCCTCTACGAGCAGTACTTC.

The chain carries TRBV5-5 and TRBJ1-2; D is possibly TRBD1 (5 bases). This CDR3 contains 14 residues. CDR1 SGHKS and CDR2 YYEKEE come from the germline V gene (reference sequence). V lost 4 bases, J lost 2 bases, and 12 bases lay in between. The CDR3 DNA reads as TGTGCCAGCAGCCCCGTGGGGGGGAACTATGGCTACACCTTC. Translated: CASSPVGGNYGYTF. Using reference TRBV5-5 and TRBJ1-2 for the parts outside the CDR3, the full variable domain is DAGVTQSPTHLIKTRGQQVTLRCSPISGHKSVSWYQQVLGQGPQFIFQYYEKEERGRGNFPDRFSARQFPNYSSELNVNALLLGDSALYLCASSPVGGNYGYTFGSGTRLTVV.